This T cell receptor beta chain was recovered during a study of blood T cell repertoires in COVID-19. Study at large: Sites across the United States, Italy and Spain contributed samples from acute and convalescent COVID-19. Sample material is recorded as cDNA or gDNA derived from T cells, B-cell-depleted T cells, or PBMCs.

Methods used by the authors: Estimates of nucleated cell counts were drawn from the amplification of reference gene primers. Produced via immunoSEQ multiplex PCR; TCRdb's table is partial and in-frame only. V and J calls and clone size are those listed in that table; D and trimming were worked out from the DNA. Here the sample spans over 90,000 clones, more than 80% being singletons. Patients in Seattle were enrolled during active infection, then followed longitudinally. This TCR was recovered from a man at least 80 years old with COVID-19, enrolled during active disease. The sequencing input was peripheral blood.

CDR3 sequence reads: CSVDRQDYGYTF. The CDR3 nucleotides read TGCAGCGTTGATCGACAGGACTATGGCTACACCTTC. The chain couples TRBV29-1 to TRBJ1-2; perhaps TRBD1 as D (6 bases). Trimming removed 3 bases at V and 3 bases at J, with 8 bases between. The V gene's germline CDR1 is SQVTM and CDR2 ANQGSEA. The CDR3 sequence is 12 residues long.